This TCR beta chain came from a study of cytomegalovirus exposure and HLA in healthy donors. General study findings and limits: Reportedly, diagnosis of cytomegalovirus status by the classifier showed high specificity and sensitivity. Overall, 164 TCR beta chains were annotated as cytomegalovirus-associated.

Assay: immunoSEQ multiplex PCR; the TCRdb copy retains only in-frame clones and omits some. The repertoire holds approximately 97,000 clones, around 96% seen once, with 0.89% in the top ten. V shed 1 base and J shed 1 base, with 11 bases lying between them. This CDR3 spans 16 amino acids. Per germline, CDR1 LNHDA and CDR2 SQIVND (reference sequence). As concerns this clone: The antigen remains undetermined.

Sequences were obtained from PBMCs. This TCR was sampled from a woman younger than 30 in good health and CMV-seronegative. The gene calls are TRBV19 and TRBJ1-5; weak D call: TRBD1 (6 bases). Written as DNA, the CDR3 is TGTGCCAGTAGTATAGTTTTAGGACAGAGCAATCAGCCCCAGCATTTT. Amino acid sequence: CASSIVLGQSNQPQHF.